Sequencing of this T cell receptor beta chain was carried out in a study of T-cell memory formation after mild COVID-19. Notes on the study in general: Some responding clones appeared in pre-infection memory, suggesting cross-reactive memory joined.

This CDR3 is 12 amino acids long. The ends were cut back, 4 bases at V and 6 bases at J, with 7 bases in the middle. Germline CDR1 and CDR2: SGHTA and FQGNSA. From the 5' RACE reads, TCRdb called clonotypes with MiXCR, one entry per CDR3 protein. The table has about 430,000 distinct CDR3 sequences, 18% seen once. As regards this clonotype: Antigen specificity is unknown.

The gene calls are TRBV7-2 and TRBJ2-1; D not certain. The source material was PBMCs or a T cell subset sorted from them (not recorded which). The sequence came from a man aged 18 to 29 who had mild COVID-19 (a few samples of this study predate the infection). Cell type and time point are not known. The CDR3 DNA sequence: TGTGCCAGCAGCTCATACCCCAATGAGCAGTTCTTC. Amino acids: CASSSYPNEQFF.